Listed below are T cell receptor beta chains from one sample, sequenced in a study of T cells in Graves' hyperthyroidism and ophthalmopathy. TCRdb re-analysed the multiplex PCR reads in MiXCR, keeping a single row per CDR3 protein. Found here are 500,000 to 650,000 distinct CDR3 sequences, 15% to 20% of them singletons; the top ten hold under 20%. The sample taken for sequencing was blood. The origin of the receptors is a woman in her late teens or twenties with Graves' ophthalmopathy. The CDR3 runs from the conserved cysteine through the conserved F or W. A D gene is named only where the DNA matches it firmly. For some rows the clone size is stated as once, few or many, or as a class when expanded; others skip it.

abundance	v_gene	j_gene	d_gene	CDR3nt	CDR3aa
few	TRBV20-1	TRBJ1-1	.	TGCAGTGCCTACGGGCCCCCTGAAGCTTTCTTT	CSAYGPPEAFF
few	TRBV4-1	TRBJ1-1	TRBD1	TGCGCCAGCAGCCAGAGACAGGGGGCGAACACTGAAGCTTTCTTT	CASSQRQGANTEAFF
many	TRBV6-2/TRBV6-3	TRBJ1-1	TRBD1	TGTGCCAGCAGGAGACAGGGGATTGGCACTGAAGCTTTCTTT	CASRRQGIGTEAFF
many	TRBV10-3	TRBJ1-1	.	TGTGCCATCAGGGGGTCCCAGGAAGCTTTCTTT	CAIRGSQEAFF
.	TRBV10-3	TRBJ1-2	.	TGTGCCATTGCCGGGGCGTCGGCGTATGGCTACACCTTC	CAIAGASAYGYTF
few	TRBV24-1	TRBJ2-1	TRBD2	TGTGCCACCAGTAAGGGACTAGCGGAAAATGAGCAGTTCTTC	CATSKGLAENEQFF
many	TRBV6-1	TRBJ1-6	.	TGTGCCAGCAGTGCCCCTGGTGGGGCAGGGAATTCACCCCTCCACTTT	CASSAPGGAGNSPLHF
many	TRBV10-3	TRBJ2-7	.	TGTGCCATCAGTGGATTCGGTAAACCCTTCTACGAGCAGTACTTC	CAISGFGKPFYEQYF
few	TRBV27	TRBJ1-2	.	TGTGCCAGCAGTCCAGAGGAGCACCTTTCTCCTGGCTACACCTTC	CASSPEEHLSPGYTF
.	TRBV5-4	TRBJ2-7	.	TGTGCCAGCAGCTTGGGCTGGCGGGGTCCCCATCCGTTTCCTAGTGAGCAGTACTTC	CASSLGWRGPHPFPSEQYF
many	TRBV5-1	TRBJ1-1	.	TGCGCCAGCAGCTTGGATGGGGCCCCGAACACTGAAGCTTTCTTT	CASSLDGAPNTEAFF
few	TRBV12-3/TRBV12-4	TRBJ1-2	TRBD1	TGTGCCGCGAGTTCGACAGGGGACTATGGCTACACCTTC	CAASSTGDYGYTF
many	TRBV6-1	TRBJ2-1	.	TGTGCCAGCGGAACGGGAAACAATGAGCAGTTCTTC	CASGTGNNEQFF
many	TRBV5-1	TRBJ1-2	.	TGCGCCAGCAGACAGGTCGGGGAAGGCTACACCTTC	CASRQVGEGYTF
few	TRBV5-4	TRBJ2-5	TRBD1	TGTGCCAGCAGCTCCACAGGGGTCGGCCAAGAGACCCAGTACTTC	CASSSTGVGQETQYF
.	TRBV18	TRBJ2-1	TRBD2	TGTGCCAGCTCACCATTCGCTAGCGGGAGCTATGAGCAGTTCTTC	CASSPFASGSYEQFF